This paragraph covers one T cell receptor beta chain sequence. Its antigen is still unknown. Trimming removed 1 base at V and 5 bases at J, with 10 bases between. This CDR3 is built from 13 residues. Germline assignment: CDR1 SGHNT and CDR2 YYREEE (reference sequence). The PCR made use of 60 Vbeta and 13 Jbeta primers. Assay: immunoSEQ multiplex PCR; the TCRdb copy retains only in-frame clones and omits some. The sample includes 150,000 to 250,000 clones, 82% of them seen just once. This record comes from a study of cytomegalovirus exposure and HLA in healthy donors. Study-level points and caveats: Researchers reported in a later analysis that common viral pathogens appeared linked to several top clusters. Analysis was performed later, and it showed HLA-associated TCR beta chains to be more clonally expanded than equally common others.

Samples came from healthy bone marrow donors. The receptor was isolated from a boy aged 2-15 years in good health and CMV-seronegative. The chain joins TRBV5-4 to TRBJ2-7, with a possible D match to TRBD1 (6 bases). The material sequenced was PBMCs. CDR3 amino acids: CASSLRSGDEQYF. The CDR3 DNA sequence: TGTGCCAGCAGCTTGAGGTCAGGGGACGAGCAGTACTTC.